This TCR beta chain was found in a study of vaccination effects on CD4 cells after COVID-19. The protocol was immunoSEQ multiplex PCR, while the TCRdb copy is restricted to in-frame clones and leaves out a portion. Of around 41,000 clones in the sample, around 80% were seen once. V shed 4 bases and J shed 5 bases, with 16 bases lying between them. The length of the CDR3 is 16 residues. The germline CDR1 and CDR2 sequences are SGDLS and YYNGEE. About this clone: Its specificity is unknown.

Upon completion of 10 days in culture, CD4+ T cells were isolated. The sample here was CD4+ T cells from PBMCs cultured without peptide, taken before COVID-19 vaccination. The V gene is TRBV9, the J gene TRBJ2-6; D remains ambiguous. The source of this sequence is a human donor who received a COVID-19 vaccine. The CDR3: CASSPRLDSRANVLTF. In DNA form, the CDR3 reads TGTGCCAGCAGCCCCCGATTAGATTCTAGGGCCAACGTCCTGACTTTC. Together with reference TRBV9 and TRBJ2-6, the CDR3 gives the full variable domain: DSGVTQTPKHLITATGQRVTLRCSPRSGDLSVYWYQQSLDQGLQFLIQYYNGEERAKGNILERFSAQQFPDLHSELNLSSLELGDSALYFCASSPRLDSRANVLTFGAGSRLTVL.